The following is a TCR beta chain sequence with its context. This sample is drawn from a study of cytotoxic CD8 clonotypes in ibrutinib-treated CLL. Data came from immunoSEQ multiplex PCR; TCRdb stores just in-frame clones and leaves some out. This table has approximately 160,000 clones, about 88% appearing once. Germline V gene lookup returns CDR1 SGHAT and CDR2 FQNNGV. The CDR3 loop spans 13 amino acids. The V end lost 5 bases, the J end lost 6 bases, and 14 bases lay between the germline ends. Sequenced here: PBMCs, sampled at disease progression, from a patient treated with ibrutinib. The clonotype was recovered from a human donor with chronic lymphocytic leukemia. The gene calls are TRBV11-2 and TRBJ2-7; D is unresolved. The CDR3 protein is CASSPTPIGEQYF. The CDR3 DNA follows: TGTGCCAGCAGCCCCACTCCGATCGGCGAGCAGTACTTC.